The clone carrying this T cell receptor (beta chain) was seen only once. The data were obtained in a study of T cells in Graves' hyperthyroidism and ophthalmopathy. Trimming took 4 bases from V and 4 from J, leaving 17 bases between them. Germline loops: CDR1 MDHEN, CDR2 SYDVKM. The CDR3 runs 15 residues. RNA transcripts provided the source from which TCR beta CDR3 regions were amplified. The TCR CDR3 first-round RT-PCR relied on the HTBI primer set. TCRdb ran MiXCR on the multiplex PCR reads and lists one entry per CDR3 protein. The sample lists more than 500,000 distinct CDR3 sequences, around 15% seen once, with over 3.5% in the top ten.

The chain uses TRBV28 and TRBJ2-7, with TRBD1 as a possible D gene (5 bases). The sequence was collected from a woman in her twenties or thirties with Graves' hyperthyroidism. The sequenced sample consisted of blood. The CDR3 region has the DNA TGTGCCAGCAGTTACTCCCGACAGCCGATGTACGAGCAGTACTTC. Residues: CASSYSRQPMYEQYF.